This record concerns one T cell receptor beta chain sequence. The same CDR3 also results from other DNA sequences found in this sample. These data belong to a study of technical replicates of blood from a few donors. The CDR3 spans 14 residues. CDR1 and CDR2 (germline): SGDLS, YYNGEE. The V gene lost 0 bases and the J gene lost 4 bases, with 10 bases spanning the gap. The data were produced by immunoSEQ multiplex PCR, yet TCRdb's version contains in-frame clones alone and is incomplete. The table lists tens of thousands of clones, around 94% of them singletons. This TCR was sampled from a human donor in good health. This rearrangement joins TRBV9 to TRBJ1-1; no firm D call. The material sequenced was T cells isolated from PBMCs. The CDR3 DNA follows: TGTGCCAGCAGCGTAGATGGAAGGAGCACTGAAGCTTTCTTT. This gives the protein CASSVDGRSTEAFF. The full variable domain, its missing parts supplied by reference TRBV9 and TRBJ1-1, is DSGVTQTPKHLITATGQRVTLRCSPRSGDLSVYWYQQSLDQGLQFLIQYYNGEERAKGNILERFSAQQFPDLHSELNLSSLELGDSALYFCASSVDGRSTEAFFGQGTRLTVV.